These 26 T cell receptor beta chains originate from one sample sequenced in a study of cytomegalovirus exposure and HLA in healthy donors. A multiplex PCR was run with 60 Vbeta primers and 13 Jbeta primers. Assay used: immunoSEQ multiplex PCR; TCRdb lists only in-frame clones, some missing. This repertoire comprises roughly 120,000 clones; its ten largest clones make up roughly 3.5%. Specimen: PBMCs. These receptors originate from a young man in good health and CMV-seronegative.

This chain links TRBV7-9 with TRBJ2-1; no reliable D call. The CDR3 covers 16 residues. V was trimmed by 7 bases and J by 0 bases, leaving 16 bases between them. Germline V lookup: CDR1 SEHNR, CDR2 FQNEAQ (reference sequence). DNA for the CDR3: TGTGCCAGCACCCTGACTCTCGGTAGCTCCTACAATGAGCAGTTCTTC. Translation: CASTLTLGSSYNEQFF.

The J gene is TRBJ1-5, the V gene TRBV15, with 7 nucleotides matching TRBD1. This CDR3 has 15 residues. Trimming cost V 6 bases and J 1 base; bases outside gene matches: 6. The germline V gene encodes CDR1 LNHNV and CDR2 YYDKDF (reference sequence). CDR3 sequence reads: CATSFNRGSNQPQHF. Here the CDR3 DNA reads TGTGCCACCAGTTTCAACAGGGGAAGCAATCAGCCCCAGCATTTT.

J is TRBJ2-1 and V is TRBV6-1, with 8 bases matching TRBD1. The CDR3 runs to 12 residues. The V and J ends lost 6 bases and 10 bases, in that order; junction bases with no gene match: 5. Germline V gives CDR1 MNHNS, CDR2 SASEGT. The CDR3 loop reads CASSQGAREQFF. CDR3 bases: TGTGCCAGCAGCCAGGGGGCGAGGGAGCAGTTCTTC.

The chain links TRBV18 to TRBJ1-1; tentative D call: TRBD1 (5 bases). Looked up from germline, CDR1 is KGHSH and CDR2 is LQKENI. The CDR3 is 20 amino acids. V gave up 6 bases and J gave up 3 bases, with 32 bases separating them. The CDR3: CASSSKGPTASAVRDTEAFF. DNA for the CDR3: TGTGCCAGCTCGTCAAAGGGTCCGACAGCATCGGCGGTTAGGGACACTGAAGCTTTCTTT.

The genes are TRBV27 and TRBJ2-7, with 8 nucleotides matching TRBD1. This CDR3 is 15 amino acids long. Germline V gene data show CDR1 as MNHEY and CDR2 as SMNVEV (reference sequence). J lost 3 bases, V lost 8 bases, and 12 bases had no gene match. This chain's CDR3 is CASAPFGTGLYEQYF. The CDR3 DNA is TGTGCCAGCGCACCCTTTGGGACAGGACTCTACGAGCAGTACTTC.

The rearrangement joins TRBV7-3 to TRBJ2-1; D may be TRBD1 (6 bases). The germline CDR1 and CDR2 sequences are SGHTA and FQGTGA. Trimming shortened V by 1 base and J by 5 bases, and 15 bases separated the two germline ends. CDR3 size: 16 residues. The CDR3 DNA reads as TGTGCCAGCAGCTTAATCGGACAGAAGAAAAACAATGAGCAGTTCTTC. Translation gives CASSLIGQKKNNEQFF.

The DNA of the CDR3 is TGTGCCAGCAGTGAAGTTGGACAGCCCTACGAGCAGTACTTC. It codes for CASSEVGQPYEQYF. The chain links TRBV25-1 to TRBJ2-7; tentatively, D is TRBD1 (6 bases). V gave up 2 bases and J gave up 2 bases, with 10 bases separating them. The CDR3 length is 14 residues. The V gene's germline CDR1 is MGHDK and CDR2 SYGVNS.

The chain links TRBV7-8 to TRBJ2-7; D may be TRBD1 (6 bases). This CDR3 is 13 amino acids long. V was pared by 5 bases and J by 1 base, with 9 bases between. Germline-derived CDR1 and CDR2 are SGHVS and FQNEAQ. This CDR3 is CASSRTASYEQYF. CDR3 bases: TGTGCCAGCAGCCGGACAGCTTCCTACGAGCAGTACTTC.

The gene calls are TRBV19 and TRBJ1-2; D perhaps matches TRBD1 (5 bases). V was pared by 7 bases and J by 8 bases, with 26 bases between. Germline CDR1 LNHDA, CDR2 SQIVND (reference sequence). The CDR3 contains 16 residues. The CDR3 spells CASTNEETDRRQGYTF. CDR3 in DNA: TGTGCCAGTACCAATGAGGAAACCGACCGCCGACAGGGCTACACCTTC.

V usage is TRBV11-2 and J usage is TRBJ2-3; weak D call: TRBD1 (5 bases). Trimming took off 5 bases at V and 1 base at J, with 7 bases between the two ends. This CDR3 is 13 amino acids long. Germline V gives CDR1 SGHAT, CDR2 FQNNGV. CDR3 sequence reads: CASSQQGTDTQYF. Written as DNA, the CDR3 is TGTGCCAGCAGCCAACAGGGCACAGATACGCAGTATTTT.

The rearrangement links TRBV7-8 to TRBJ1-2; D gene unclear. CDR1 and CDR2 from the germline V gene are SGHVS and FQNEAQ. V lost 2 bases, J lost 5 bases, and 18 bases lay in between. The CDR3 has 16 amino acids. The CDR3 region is CASSLSGRQLVYGYTF. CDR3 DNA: TGTGCCAGCAGCTTAAGCGGCAGACAACTTGTATATGGCTACACCTTC.

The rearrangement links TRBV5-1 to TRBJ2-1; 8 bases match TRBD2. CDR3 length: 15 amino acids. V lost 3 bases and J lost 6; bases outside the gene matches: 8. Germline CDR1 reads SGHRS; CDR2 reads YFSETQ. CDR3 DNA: TGCGCCAGCAGCTCGGGACTAGAATTTGCCAATGAGCAGTTCTTC. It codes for CASSSGLEFANEQFF.

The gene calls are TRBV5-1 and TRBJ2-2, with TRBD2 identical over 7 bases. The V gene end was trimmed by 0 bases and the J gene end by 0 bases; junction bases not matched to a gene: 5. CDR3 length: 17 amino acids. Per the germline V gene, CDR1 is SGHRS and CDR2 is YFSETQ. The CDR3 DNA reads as TGCGCCAGCAGCTTGGGGGCCAGCGGGACGAACACCGGGGAGCTGTTTTTT. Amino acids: CASSLGASGTNTGELFF.

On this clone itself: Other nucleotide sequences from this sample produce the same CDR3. The CDR3, as DNA: TGTGCCAGCAGCCTGACAACAACTAATGAAAAACTGTTTTTT. Amino acids: CASSLTTTNEKLFF. This chain links TRBV11-2 with TRBJ1-4; D is unresolved. The length of the CDR3 is 14 residues. V was trimmed by 5 bases and J by 0 bases, leaving 7 bases between them. Looked up from germline, CDR1 is SGHAT and CDR2 is FQNNGV.

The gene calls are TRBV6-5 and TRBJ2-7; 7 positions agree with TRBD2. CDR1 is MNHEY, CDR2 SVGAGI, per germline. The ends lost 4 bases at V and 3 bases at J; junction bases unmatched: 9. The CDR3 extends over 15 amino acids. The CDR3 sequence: CASSFGSGESYEQYF. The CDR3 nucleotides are TGTGCCAGCAGTTTTGGGAGCGGGGAAAGCTACGAGCAGTACTTC.

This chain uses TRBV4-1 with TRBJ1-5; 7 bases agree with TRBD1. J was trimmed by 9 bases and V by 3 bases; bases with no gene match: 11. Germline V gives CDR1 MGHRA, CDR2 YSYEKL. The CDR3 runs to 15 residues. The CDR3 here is CASSQDEQGSRPQHF. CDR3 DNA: TGCGCCAGCAGCCAGGATGAACAGGGGTCACGGCCCCAGCATTTT.

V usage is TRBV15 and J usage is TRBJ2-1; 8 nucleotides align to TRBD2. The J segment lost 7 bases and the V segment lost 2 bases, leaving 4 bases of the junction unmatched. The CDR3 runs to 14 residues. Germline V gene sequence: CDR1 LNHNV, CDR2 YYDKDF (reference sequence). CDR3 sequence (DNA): TGTGCCACCAGCAGACAGGGACTAGGGAATGAGCAGTTCTTC. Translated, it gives CATSRQGLGNEQFF. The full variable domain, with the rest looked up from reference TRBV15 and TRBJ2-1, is DAMVIQNPRYQVTQFGKPVTLSCSQTLNHNVMYWYQQKSSQAPKLLFHYYDKDFNNEADTPDNFQSRRPNTSFCFLDIRSPGLGDTAMYLCATSRQGLGNEQFFGPGTRLTVL.

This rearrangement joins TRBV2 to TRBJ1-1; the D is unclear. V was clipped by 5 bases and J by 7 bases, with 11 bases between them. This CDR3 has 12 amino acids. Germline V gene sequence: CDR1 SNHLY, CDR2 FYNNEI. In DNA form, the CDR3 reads TGTGCCAGCAGTCCCGGGGAGGTTGAAGCTTTCTTT. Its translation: CASSPGEVEAFF.

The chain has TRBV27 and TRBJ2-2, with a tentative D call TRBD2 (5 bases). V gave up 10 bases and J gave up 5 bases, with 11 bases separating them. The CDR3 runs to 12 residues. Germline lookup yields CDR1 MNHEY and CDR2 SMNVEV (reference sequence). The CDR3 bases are TGTGCCAACGAGGGCCCGACCGGGGAGCTGTTTTTT. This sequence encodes CANEGPTGELFF.

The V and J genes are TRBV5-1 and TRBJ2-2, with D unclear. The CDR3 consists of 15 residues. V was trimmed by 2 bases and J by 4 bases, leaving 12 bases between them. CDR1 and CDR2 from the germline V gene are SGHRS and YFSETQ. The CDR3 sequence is CASSFFEVGTGELFF. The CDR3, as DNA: TGCGCCAGCAGCTTCTTTGAGGTGGGCACCGGGGAGCTGTTTTTT.

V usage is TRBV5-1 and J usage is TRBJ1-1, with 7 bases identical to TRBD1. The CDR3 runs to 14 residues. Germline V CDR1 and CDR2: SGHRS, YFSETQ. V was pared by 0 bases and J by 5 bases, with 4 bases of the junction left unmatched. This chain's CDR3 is CASSLGPRGTEAFF. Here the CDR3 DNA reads TGCGCCAGCAGCTTGGGTCCCAGGGGGACTGAAGCTTTCTTT.

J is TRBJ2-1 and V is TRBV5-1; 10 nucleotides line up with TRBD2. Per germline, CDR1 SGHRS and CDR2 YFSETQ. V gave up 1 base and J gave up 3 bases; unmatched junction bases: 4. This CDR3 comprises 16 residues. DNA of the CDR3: TGCGCCAGCAGCTTGCCTAGCGGGAGTATCTACAATGAGCAGTTCTTC. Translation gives CASSLPSGSIYNEQFF.

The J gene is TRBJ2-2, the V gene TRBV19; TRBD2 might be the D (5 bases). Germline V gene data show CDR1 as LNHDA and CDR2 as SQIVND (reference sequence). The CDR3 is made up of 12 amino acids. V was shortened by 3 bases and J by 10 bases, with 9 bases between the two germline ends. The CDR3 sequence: CASSMRVEELFF. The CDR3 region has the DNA TGTGCCAGTAGTATGAGGGTGGAGGAGCTGTTTTTT.

The CDR3 DNA sequence: TGTGCCAGCAGCCAAACCGGGTGGCGGGGGACCTACAATGAGCAGTTCTTC. Translation: CASSQTGWRGTYNEQFF. The V call is TRBV11-2, the J call TRBJ2-1; 7 bases match TRBD2. The germline V gene has CDR1 SGHAT and CDR2 FQNNGV. The J segment lost 2 bases and the V segment lost 5 bases, leaving 12 bases of the junction unmatched. This CDR3 is 17 amino acids long.

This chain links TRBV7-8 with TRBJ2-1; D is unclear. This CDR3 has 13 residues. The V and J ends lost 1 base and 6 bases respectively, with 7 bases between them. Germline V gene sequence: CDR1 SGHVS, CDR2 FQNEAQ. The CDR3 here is CASSLVVRNEQFF. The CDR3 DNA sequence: TGTGCCAGCAGCTTAGTGGTGCGCAATGAGCAGTTCTTC.

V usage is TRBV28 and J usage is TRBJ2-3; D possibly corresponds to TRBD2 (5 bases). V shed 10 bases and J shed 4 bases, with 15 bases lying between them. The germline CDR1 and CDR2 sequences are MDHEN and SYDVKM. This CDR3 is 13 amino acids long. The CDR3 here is CATTLPGADTQYF. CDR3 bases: TGTGCCACCACCCTCCCCGGGGCAGATACGCAGTATTTT.